Reported below is one T cell receptor (beta chain). Its matching antigen is unknown. CDR1 and CDR2 (germline): SGHRS, YFSETQ. V lost 4 bases and J 1 base, leaving 14 bases between the germline ends. The CDR3 runs 15 residues. This entry belongs to a study of T cell responses to AZD1222 COVID-19 vaccine. Study results and limitations: In the spike-specific TCR repertoire, nearly half reportedly target unmutated variant regions. Rises in breadth and depth of Spike-specific TCRs came after two AZD1222 doses.

Assay used: immunoSEQ multiplex PCR; TCRdb lists only in-frame clones, some missing. The sample holds roughly 130,000 clones; roughly nine tenths are singletons and the top ten take 1.5%. This receptor was taken from an adult in good health. The chain couples TRBV5-1 to TRBJ1-1; a weak D match, TRBD1 (6 bases). This sample comprised peripheral blood, obtained on day 0 of AZD1222 vaccination. The CDR3 coding sequence is TGCGCCAGCAGCGCACAGGGAAATGGGAACACTGAAGCTTTCTTT. As protein: CASSAQGNGNTEAFF.